This T cell receptor (beta chain) was observed in a study of cytomegalovirus exposure and HLA in healthy donors. Study conclusions and caveats: Sequencing depth roughly uniform across donors was assumed in presence/absence analyses. Rare TCR sequences dominated, though some public TCRs recurred in many donors. Per a later analysis, 15,000 to 20,000 TCR beta sequences showed association with HLA alleles at 0.05 false discovery rate.

With 60 Vbeta and 13 Jbeta primers, the PCR was carried out. Here immunoSEQ multiplex PCR was the method, and the copy in TCRdb shows in-frame clones only, minus some. The table shows about 120,000 clones, with 80% to 85% occurring only once. After removal of 7 bases from V and 5 bases from J, the junction contained 9 bases not matched to a gene. The CDR3 length is 14 residues. Per the germline V gene, CDR1 is MDHEN and CDR2 is SYDVKM. About this clone itself: Its antigen is undetermined.

The clonotype originates from a woman in her thirties in good health and CMV-seronegative. V and J are TRBV28 and TRBJ2-7, with TRBD2 matching 9 bases. Material for sequencing was PBMCs. DNA for the CDR3: TGTGCCAGCACCCGCCCAGCGGGAGGAAACGAGCAGTACTTC. Residues: CASTRPAGGNEQYF.